This T cell receptor beta chain was obtained from a study of OX40 agonist ivuxolimab in advanced cancers. This clone has a handful of counts. TCRdb keeps only in-frame clones here, not all; method: immunoSEQ multiplex PCR. The sample lists about 28,000 clones, around 85% occurring once. On cycle 4 day 1 and cycle 7 day 1, as well as at baseline, blood was sampled. Unmatched junction bases numbered 1, after V lost 1 base and J lost 1 base. This CDR3 is built from 15 residues. Looked up from germline, CDR1 is SGHTA and CDR2 is FQGNSA. Here the sequenced sample was CD4+ or CD8+ T cells sorted from blood, taken in a trial of the OX40 agonist ivuxolimab. The chain couples TRBV7-2 to TRBJ2-3, with 8 bases fitting TRBD2. The receptor comes from an adult with an advanced solid tumor such as melanoma, head and neck, liver or kidney cancer. CDR3 protein: CASSLVTSGTDTQYF. DNA of the CDR3: TGTGCCAGCAGCTTAGTGACTAGCGGCACAGATACGCAGTATTTT. The whole variable domain, filled in from reference TRBV7-2 and TRBJ2-3, reads GAGVSQSPSNKVTEKGKDVELRCDPISGHTALYWYRQSLGQGLEFLIYFQGNSAPDKSGLPSDRFSAERTGGSVSTLTIQRTQQEDSAVYLCASSLVTSGTDTQYFGPGTRLTVL.